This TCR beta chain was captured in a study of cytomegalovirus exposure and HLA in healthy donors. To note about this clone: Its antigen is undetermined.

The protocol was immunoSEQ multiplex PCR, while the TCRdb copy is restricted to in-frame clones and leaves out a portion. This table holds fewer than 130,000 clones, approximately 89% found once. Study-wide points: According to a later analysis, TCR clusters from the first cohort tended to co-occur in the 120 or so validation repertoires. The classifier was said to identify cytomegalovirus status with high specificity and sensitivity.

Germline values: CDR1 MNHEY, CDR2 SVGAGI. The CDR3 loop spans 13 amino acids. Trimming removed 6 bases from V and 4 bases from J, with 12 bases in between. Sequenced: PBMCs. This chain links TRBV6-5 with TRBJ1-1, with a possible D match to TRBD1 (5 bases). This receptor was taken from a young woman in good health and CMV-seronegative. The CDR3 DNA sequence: TGTGCCAGCAGCCCGGGGGGGGGCACTGAAGCTTTCTTT. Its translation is CASSPGGGTEAFF.